Below are 26 T cell receptor beta chains sequenced from a single sample in a study of cytotoxic CD8 clonotypes in ibrutinib-treated CLL. Libraries were prepared by immunoSEQ multiplex PCR; TCRdb keeps only in-frame clonotypes and omits some of them. This table has approximately 140,000 clones, roughly 90% appearing once. The sequenced sample was PBMCs, obtained after 12 months of ibrutinib treatment. The receptors come from a human donor with chronic lymphocytic leukemia.

This clone has a handful of counts. The J gene is TRBJ2-1, the V gene TRBV2; perhaps TRBD1 as D (6 bases). V shed 6 bases and J shed 10 bases, with 13 bases lying between them. This CDR3 spans 12 amino acids. The germline V gene has CDR1 SNHLY and CDR2 FYNNEI. CDR3 sequence (DNA): TGTGCCAGCAGCGTACAGGGTTGGGAGCAGTTCTTC. The encoded protein is CASSVQGWEQFF.

The J gene is TRBJ2-1, the V gene TRBV7-2, with 11 positions matching TRBD2. This CDR3 contains 15 residues. With 5 bases clipped from V and 6 bases from J, the junction kept 6 bases outside the gene matches. In germline, CDR1 is SGHTA, CDR2 FQGNSA. The CDR3 spells CASSATSGAGNEQFF. As DNA, the CDR3 is TGTGCCAGCAGCGCGACTAGCGGGGCCGGCAATGAGCAGTTCTTC.

CDR3 coding DNA: TGTGCCAGCAGTTTATATGGCAGAGTAAATGAGCAGTTCTTC. Protein sequence: CASSLYGRVNEQFF. The gene calls are TRBV27 and TRBJ2-1; no clear D gene. CDR3 length equals 14 residues. The V end lost 1 base, the J end lost 7 bases, and 11 bases lay between the germline ends. Germline CDR1 MNHEY, CDR2 SMNVEV (reference sequence).

The rearrangement links TRBV28 to TRBJ2-1; unclear D gene. Germline V gene sequence: CDR1 MDHEN, CDR2 SYDVKM. The CDR3 totals 11 residues. Trimming took off 4 bases at V and 4 bases at J, with 2 bases between the two ends. The CDR3 region has the DNA TGTGCCAGCAGTTGGTACAATGAGCAGTTCTTC. Protein product: CASSWYNEQFF.

The rearrangement joins TRBV5-6 to TRBJ2-4; D is ambiguous. CDR3 length: 14 residues. Germline V gene lookup returns CDR1 SGHDT and CDR2 YYEEEE. The ends were cut back, 0 bases at V and 1 base at J, with 5 bases in the middle. Written as DNA, the CDR3 is TGTGCCAGCAGCTTGGCTGCGGCCAAAAACATTCAGTACTTC. It codes for CASSLAAAKNIQYF.

DNA for the CDR3: TGCAGCCAAAGCTCTGGGTCTTACAATGAGCAGTTCTTC. Translated, it gives CSQSSGSYNEQFF. The chain joins TRBV29-1 to TRBJ2-1; D is unresolved. The V end lost 8 bases, the J end lost 4 bases, and 15 bases lay between the germline ends. Germline assignment: CDR1 SQVTM and CDR2 ANQGSEA. The CDR3 is 13 residues long.

This rearrangement joins TRBV19 to TRBJ2-3, with 11 bases identical to TRBD2. CDR1 and CDR2 from the germline V gene are LNHDA and SQIVND (reference sequence). The length of the CDR3 is 15 residues. After removal of 8 bases from V and 3 bases from J, the junction contained 7 bases not matched to a gene. CDR3 protein: CASGIAGGGTDTQYF. The CDR3 nucleotides read TGTGCCAGTGGAATAGCGGGAGGGGGTACAGATACGCAGTATTTT.

The rearrangement joins TRBV5-1 to TRBJ2-4; no clear D gene. Germline V gene sequence: CDR1 SGHRS, CDR2 YFSETQ. V dropped 2 bases and J dropped 7 bases, with 10 bases sitting between them. The CDR3 is 13 residues long. In DNA, the CDR3 is TGCGCCAGCAGCTTTGACGAGACCAACATTCAGTACTTC. It is translated as CASSFDETNIQYF.

The chain links TRBV19 to TRBJ2-1; 8 bases line up with TRBD2. Germline V CDR1 and CDR2: LNHDA, SQIVND (reference sequence). The CDR3 is made up of 16 amino acids. The J segment lost 4 bases and the V segment lost 1 base, leaving 6 bases of the junction unmatched. The CDR3 here is CASSIGPGLGYNEQFF. CDR3 nucleotide sequence: TGTGCCAGTAGTATAGGACCGGGACTAGGTTACAATGAGCAGTTCTTC. Full variable domain (remainder filled in from reference TRBV19 and TRBJ2-1): DGGITQSPKYLFRKEGQNVTLSCEQNLNHDAMYWYRQDPGQGLRLIYYSQIVNDFQKGDIAEGYSVSREKKESFPLTVTSAQKNPTAFYLCASSIGPGLGYNEQFFGPGTRLTVL.

The chain uses TRBV5-1 and TRBJ1-2; 9 bases are shared with TRBD1. The CDR3 runs 15 residues. Germline V gene data show CDR1 as SGHRS and CDR2 as YFSETQ. The junction had 13 bases not matched to a gene; V was cut back by 4 bases and J by 9 bases. CDR3 bases: TGCGCCAGCAGCCCGGTGACAGGGGGAGAGGTTAGCTACACCTTC. Protein sequence: CASSPVTGGEVSYTF.

This sequence joins TRBV6-5 and TRBJ2-3; D call uncertain. The CDR3 is made up of 13 amino acids. V was clipped by 4 bases and J by 2 bases, with 7 bases between them. Germline V gene sequence: CDR1 MNHEY, CDR2 SVGAGI. CDR3: CASSFYPTDTQYF. CDR3 in DNA: TGTGCCAGCAGTTTTTACCCCACAGATACGCAGTATTTT.

The V and J genes are TRBV28 and TRBJ1-1; tentative D call: TRBD1 (5 bases). Germline lookup yields CDR1 MDHEN and CDR2 SYDVKM. The CDR3 loop spans 17 amino acids. The ends were cut back, 7 bases at V and 11 bases at J, with 32 bases in the middle. Here the CDR3 reads CASISIGSETRGSKAFF. As DNA, the CDR3 is TGTGCCAGCATTTCCATCGGTTCGGAAACGAGGGGAAGTAAGGCTTTCTTT.

CDR3 coding DNA: TGTGCCAGCAGTTCCTTGACCCCGCAGGGGGAACAGCCCCAGCATTTT. Encoded protein: CASSSLTPQGEQPQHF. This chain connects TRBV27 to TRBJ1-5; TRBD1 aligns across 7 bases. The CDR3 is made up of 16 amino acids. Looked up from germline, CDR1 is MNHEY and CDR2 is SMNVEV (reference sequence). The junction had 13 bases not matched to a gene; V was cut back by 4 bases and J by 7 bases.

CDR3 DNA: TGTGCCAGCACCACAGCAGGGGCCCAGCAGTACTTC. Residues: CASTTAGAQQYF. The genes are TRBV16 and TRBJ2-7; weak D call: TRBD1 (6 bases). The CDR3 has 12 residues. Trimming took off 7 bases at V and 8 bases at J, with 15 bases between the two ends. Per the germline V gene, CDR1 is KGHSY and CDR2 is FQNENV.

This chain joins TRBV15 and TRBJ2-2; 7 bases align to TRBD2. V trimming: 5 bases; J trimming: 6 bases; junction bases outside the gene matches: 12. The CDR3 length is 16 residues. Per germline, CDR1 LNHNV and CDR2 YYDKDF (reference sequence). The DNA for the CDR3 is TGTGCCACCAGCGTCCCTGGGGCGGGAGAGGCCGGGGAGCTGTTTTTT. Translation: CATSVPGAGEAGELFF. The full variable domain, in which reference TRBV15 and TRBJ2-2 provide the parts outside the CDR3, is DAMVIQNPRYQVTQFGKPVTLSCSQTLNHNVMYWYQQKSSQAPKLLFHYYDKDFNNEADTPDNFQSRRPNTSFCFLDIRSPGLGDTAMYLCATSVPGAGEAGELFFGEGSRLTVL.

This clone was seen a single time. The chain uses TRBV6-4 and TRBJ2-1; 7 bases map to TRBD2. Losses at the gene ends were 0 bases for V and 6 bases for J; bases not matched to a gene: 8. In germline, CDR1 is MRHNA, CDR2 SNTAGT. The CDR3 is made up of 16 amino acids. CDR3: CASSDSKAGLGNEQFF. The CDR3 DNA is TGTGCCAGCAGTGACTCGAAAGCGGGACTGGGCAATGAGCAGTTCTTC.

The genes are TRBV28 and TRBJ1-2; unclear D gene. Between the trimmed V and J ends, which lost 6 bases and 2 bases, there was a span of 13 bases. This CDR3 is built from 14 residues. Looked up from germline, CDR1 is MDHEN and CDR2 is SYDVKM. Here the CDR3 reads CASRGGTANYGYTF. The CDR3 bases are TGTGCCAGCAGGGGAGGTACAGCCAACTATGGCTACACCTTC.

The chain carries TRBV19 and TRBJ2-1, with 10 bases that match TRBD2. In germline, CDR1 is LNHDA, CDR2 SQIVND (reference sequence). The CDR3 is 18 residues long. The junction had 19 bases not matched to a gene; V was cut back by 7 bases and J by 7 bases. CDR3 coding DNA: TGTGCCAGTACCCCGGCGTGGGGAGCGGGAGGGGGTCAGAATGAGCAGTTCTTC. Its protein is CASTPAWGAGGGQNEQFF. The full variable domain, with the rest looked up from reference TRBV19 and TRBJ2-1, is DGGITQSPKYLFRKEGQNVTLSCEQNLNHDAMYWYRQDPGQGLRLIYYSQIVNDFQKGDIAEGYSVSREKKESFPLTVTSAQKNPTAFYLCASTPAWGAGGGQNEQFFGPGTRLTVL.

The V gene is TRBV11-2, the J gene TRBJ2-1, with TRBD2 matching over 11 bases. From germline, CDR1 is SGHAT and CDR2 FQNNGV. The CDR3 has 14 residues. The ends lost 10 bases at V and 4 bases at J; junction bases unmatched: 6. CDR3 protein: CATETSGKYNEQFF. CDR3 sequence (DNA): TGTGCCACTGAGACTAGCGGGAAATACAATGAGCAGTTCTTC. The variable domain in full, with the rest retrieved from reference TRBV11-2 and TRBJ2-1, is EAGVAQSPRYKIIEKRQSVAFWCNPISGHATLYWYQQILGQGPKLLIQFQNNGVVDDSQLPKDRFSAERLKGVDSTLKIQPAKLEDSAVYLCATETSGKYNEQFFGPGTRLTVL.

The sample holds one count of this clone. The chain uses TRBV25-1 and TRBJ1-2; no reliable D call. V gave up 5 bases and J gave up 8 bases, with 12 bases separating them. The germline CDR1 and CDR2 sequences are MGHDK and SYGVNS. The CDR3 extends over 12 amino acids. This chain's CDR3 is CASSRVPGGYTF. CDR3 nucleotides: TGTGCCAGCAGTCGGGTCCCGGGAGGCTACACCTTC.

The J gene is TRBJ2-7, the V gene TRBV10-1, with unresolved D. The CDR3 is 10 amino acids. Germline CDR1 and CDR2: WNHNN and SYGVQD (reference sequence). V lost 11 bases to trimming and J lost 2 bases, with 7 bases between them. Written as DNA, the CDR3 is TGCGCCCGTGAGGCCTACGAGCAGTACTTC. Residues: CAREAYEQYF.

The rearrangement uses TRBV5-5 and TRBJ1-5, with D unclear. Germline values: CDR1 SGHKS, CDR2 YYEKEE (reference sequence). This CDR3 comprises 16 residues. V was shortened by 1 base and J by 5 bases, with 16 bases between the two germline ends. CDR3 loop: CASSLQWREVDQPQHF. The CDR3 nucleotides read TGTGCCAGCAGCTTGCAGTGGAGGGAAGTAGATCAGCCCCAGCATTTT.

The rearrangement joins TRBV28 to TRBJ1-1; D gene unclear. Per the germline V gene, CDR1 is MDHEN and CDR2 is SYDVKM. The CDR3 extends over 12 amino acids. V was pared by 5 bases and J by 11 bases, with 15 bases between. CDR3 amino acids: CASSRTLHPAFF. The CDR3 nucleotides are TGTGCCAGCAGTAGGACCCTTCATCCTGCTTTCTTT. The whole variable domain, remainder taken from reference TRBV28 and TRBJ1-1, is DVKVTQSSRYLVKRTGEKVFLECVQDMDHENMFWYRQDPGLGLRLIYFSYDVKMKEKGDIPEGYSVSREKKERFSLILESASTNQTSMYLCASSRTLHPAFFGQGTRLTVV.

V usage is TRBV10-3 and J usage is TRBJ1-1, with 8 bases that match TRBD1. The J segment lost 2 bases and the V segment lost 6 bases, leaving 8 bases of the junction unmatched. CDR1 ENHRY and CDR2 SYGVKD come from the germline V gene. The CDR3 length is 15 residues. The CDR3 region is CAISPMDRANTEAFF. The CDR3 DNA is TGTGCCATCAGCCCTATGGACAGGGCAAACACTGAAGCTTTCTTT.

This clone was observed a single time. V and J are TRBV9 and TRBJ1-3; tentative D call: TRBD1 (5 bases). Germline CDR1 is SGDLS and CDR2 is YYNGEE. The CDR3 runs 17 residues. V was pared by 4 bases and J by 4 bases, with 21 bases between. CDR3 nucleotides: TGTGCCAGCAGCCGTCGAGGGGAAATGTCTCTCGGAAACACCATATATTTT. Amino acid sequence: CASSRRGEMSLGNTIYF. The full variable domain, its missing parts supplied by reference TRBV9 and TRBJ1-3, is DSGVTQTPKHLITATGQRVTLRCSPRSGDLSVYWYQQSLDQGLQFLIQYYNGEERAKGNILERFSAQQFPDLHSELNLSSLELGDSALYFCASSRRGEMSLGNTIYFGEGSWLTVV.

The chain recombines TRBV18 with TRBJ2-2; unclear D gene. V shed 3 bases and J shed 5 bases, with 7 bases lying between them. The CDR3 covers 13 residues. From germline, CDR1 is KGHSH and CDR2 LQKENI. The CDR3 nucleotides are TGTGCCAGCTCACCGATTGAGACCGGGGAGCTGTTTTTT. Translation: CASSPIETGELFF.